These T cell receptor beta chains were read from a single sample in a study of blood T cells in healthy people across ages. TCRdb independently ran MiXCR on the 5' RACE reads; one entry per CDR3 protein. Found here are about 1.5 million distinct CDR3 sequences, roughly 43% of them singletons; the top ten hold 4%. The sequenced sample was blood. These TCRs come from a woman younger than 30 in good health. Each CDR3 is given with its conserved first and last residue. The D gene is left open where the match is weak. Only part of the rows carry a size: once, few, many, or a class if the clone is expanded.

.	.	TRBV5-1	TRBJ1-2	CASKSGERKDGYTF	TGCGCCAGCAAGTCCGGGGAACGGAAAGATGGCTACACCTTC
few	TRBD1	TRBV6-2/TRBV6-3	TRBJ2-7	CASSYLGTEITYEQYF	TGTGCCAGCAGTTACTTAGGGACAGAAATCACCTACGAGCAGTACTTC
few	.	TRBV5-1	TRBJ1-1	CASSYLQGTEAFF	TGCGCCAGCAGCTATTTACAGGGTACTGAAGCTTTCTTT
many	.	TRBV6-5	TRBJ2-6	CASSYSGQGSGANVLTF	TGTGCCAGCAGTTACAGCGGGCAGGGGTCTGGGGCCAACGTCCTGACTTTC
many	.	TRBV12-3/TRBV12-4	TRBJ1-1	CASSPDGRNTEAFF	TGTGCCAGCAGCCCGGACGGGCGGAACACTGAAGCTTTCTTT
few	TRBD1	TRBV7-9	TRBJ2-7	CASSGGTGGNHNEQYF	TGTGCCAGCAGCGGGGGGACAGGGGGCAATCACAACGAGCAGTACTTC
.	TRBD2	TRBV20-1	TRBJ2-7	CSAIAGDDYEQYF	TGCAGTGCTATAGCGGGGGACGACTACGAGCAGTACTTC
few	TRBD1	TRBV7-9	TRBJ2-5	CASSLALGQRETQYF	TGTGCCAGCAGCTTAGCTCTGGGACAGAGGGAGACCCAGTACTTC
.	TRBD1	TRBV7-9	TRBJ1-6	CASAPSTGGYSPLHF	TGTGCCAGCGCGCCCTCGACAGGGGGCTACTCACCCCTCCACTTT
.	.	TRBV5-1	TRBJ1-4	CASSLDPGDEKLFF	TGCGCCAGCAGCTTGGACCCCGGGGATGAAAAACTGTTTTTT
few	TRBD1	TRBV3-1	TRBJ1-2	CASSQENRGVVLPNYGYTF	TGTGCCAGCAGCCAAGAAAACAGGGGCGTTGTACTCCCTAACTATGGCTACACCTTC
.	.	TRBV25-1	TRBJ2-5	CASSDSSWETQYF	TGTGCCAGCAGTGATTCTAGCTGGGAGACCCAGTACTTC
.	.	TRBV29-1	TRBJ2-1	CSVEGQGGGQFF	TGCAGCGTTGAAGGGCAGGGAGGTGGGCAGTTCTTC
.	.	TRBV9	TRBJ2-7	CASSVMRSAASYNEQYF	TGTGCCAGCAGCGTCATGCGGAGTGCCGCCTCCTACAATGAGCAGTACTTC
few	.	TRBV5-4	TRBJ1-5	CASSDGGYSNQPQHF	TGTGCCAGCAGCGACGGGGGGTATAGCAATCAGCCCCAGCATTTT
.	.	TRBV7-2	TRBJ1-3	CASSLVAPLSSGNTIYF	TGTGCCAGCAGCTTAGTTGCCCCATTGAGCTCTGGAAACACCATATATTTT
few	TRBD2	TRBV20-1	TRBJ2-7	CSAKDIAGDYEQYF	TGCAGTGCGAAGGACATAGCGGGAGACTACGAGCAGTACTTC
few	TRBD2	TRBV20-1	TRBJ2-1	CSATSGGEEYNEQFF	TGCAGTGCTACGAGCGGGGGGGAAGAGTACAATGAGCAGTTCTTC
few	.	TRBV3-1	TRBJ1-1	CGPDLNTEAFF	TGTGGCCCAGACTTGAACACTGAAGCTTTCTTT
.	.	TRBV20-1	TRBJ2-1	CSGGPSVSYNEQFF	TGCAGTGGCGGCCCATCCGTCTCCTACAATGAGCAGTTCTTC
few	.	TRBV3-1	TRBJ2-1	CASSFKRSGSYNEQFF	TGTGCCAGCAGCTTCAAGCGGTCAGGATCCTACAATGAGCAGTTCTTC
few	TRBD1	TRBV6-6	TRBJ2-7	CASTQTGGQGTYEQYF	TGTGCCAGCACCCAAACGGGGGGACAGGGGACCTACGAGCAGTACTTC
.	.	TRBV20-1	TRBJ2-7	CSASSRGGIFYEQYF	TGCAGTGCTAGTAGCCGAGGGGGGATATTCTACGAGCAGTACTTC
once	TRBD1	TRBV12-3/TRBV12-4	TRBJ1-2	CASARDRGTYGYTF	TGTGCCAGCGCCCGGGACAGGGGGACCTATGGCTACACCTTC
.	.	TRBV9	TRBJ2-1	CASSVEGTDEQFF	TGTGCCAGCAGCGTAGAAGGAACCGATGAGCAGTTCTTC
.	.	TRBV10-3	TRBJ2-5	CAISVDRSGETQYF	TGTGCCATCAGTGTGGACCGGTCGGGAGAGACCCAGTACTTC
.	.	TRBV19	TRBJ2-3	CASSIWSGGKEDTQYF	TGTGCCAGTAGTATTTGGTCAGGGGGGAAAGAAGATACGCAGTATTTT
few	TRBD2	TRBV29-1	TRBJ2-7	CSVSGGYEQYF	TGCAGCGTTTCGGGGGGTTACGAGCAGTACTTC
few	.	TRBV4-1	TRBJ2-2	CASSQDLTTYNTGELFF	TGCGCCAGCAGCCAAGATTTGACTACATATAACACCGGGGAGCTGTTTTTT
few	.	TRBV7-2	TRBJ1-2	CASSFREPGYGYTF	TGTGCCAGCAGCTTCCGCGAGCCGGGCTATGGCTACACCTTC
.	TRBD2	TRBV3-1	TRBJ2-7	CASSRISGGYEQYF	TGTGCCAGCAGCCGAATTAGCGGGGGGTACGAGCAGTACTTC
.	TRBD1	TRBV6-4	TRBJ1-2	CASSGRDRDYGYTF	TGTGCCAGCAGTGGGAGGGACAGGGACTATGGCTACACCTTC
few	TRBD1	TRBV7-2	TRBJ1-1	CASSSDRGQTEAFF	TGTGCCAGCAGCTCCGACAGGGGGCAAACTGAAGCTTTCTTT
.	TRBD1	TRBV6-2/TRBV6-3	TRBJ2-5	CASRVMGRDREETQYF	TGTGCCAGCAGAGTTATGGGGAGGGACAGGGAAGAGACCCAGTACTTC
few	TRBD2	TRBV20-1	TRBJ2-5	CSARPGGYQETQYF	TGCAGTGCTAGACCCGGGGGGTACCAAGAGACCCAGTACTTC
.	.	TRBV29-1	TRBJ2-7	CSVGRGIEQYF	TGCAGCGTGGGCAGGGGAATCGAGCAGTACTTC
few	.	TRBV7-2	TRBJ2-1	CASSSSRLVYNEQFF	TGTGCCAGCAGCTCTAGCAGACTAGTATACAATGAGCAGTTCTTC
few	.	TRBV20-1	TRBJ1-6	CSARELGPSINSPLHF	TGCAGTGCTAGAGAGTTGGGGCCATCTATTAATTCACCCCTCCACTTT
.	.	TRBV12-3/TRBV12-4	TRBJ2-5	CASRRRQLQETQYF	TGTGCCAGCAGGCGACGACAGTTACAAGAGACCCAGTACTTC
few	.	TRBV5-1	TRBJ1-1	CASSLLGGSEAFF	TGCGCCAGCAGCCTGCTAGGGGGGTCTGAAGCTTTCTTT
few	.	TRBV18	TRBJ1-4	CASSPSLESGHSEKLFF	TGTGCCAGCTCACCATCCTTAGAATCCGGACATAGTGAAAAACTGTTTTTT
.	.	TRBV5-1	TRBJ2-7	CASSFLPSAYEQYF	TGCGCCAGCAGTTTCCTCCCTAGCGCCTACGAGCAGTACTTC
.	.	TRBV7-8	TRBJ2-7	CASSSAGQIYEQYF	TGTGCCAGCAGCTCAGCGGGACAGATTTACGAGCAGTACTTC
few	.	TRBV7-9	TRBJ1-2	CASLRTGNYGYTF	TGTGCCAGCCTCCGGACGGGTAACTATGGCTACACCTTC
few	TRBD2	TRBV20-1	TRBJ2-3	CSARGDHIFGTQYF	TGCAGTGCGCGGGGGGATCATATCTTCGGTACGCAGTATTTT
.	TRBD1	TRBV10-3	TRBJ2-3	CAISGTGGYTDTQYF	TGTGCCATCAGCGGGACAGGGGGATACACAGATACGCAGTATTTT
few	.	TRBV7-6	TRBJ1-1	CASSPRGLGFTEAFF	TGTGCCAGCAGCCCCCGTGGGTTAGGGTTCACTGAAGCTTTCTTT
.	.	TRBV10-3	TRBJ2-1	CAIKGEGEQFF	TGTGCCATCAAGGGGGAGGGTGAGCAGTTCTTC
.	.	TRBV20-1	TRBJ1-2	CSARGDTSNYGYTF	TGCAGTGCTAGAGGGGACACCTCTAACTATGGCTACACCTTC
many	.	TRBV4-2	TRBJ2-7	CASSQSREGSYEQYF	TGTGCCAGCAGCCAATCGAGGGAAGGCTCCTACGAGCAGTACTTC
.	TRBD2	TRBV20-1	TRBJ2-3	CSVNPRGRPTDTQYF	TGCAGTGTCAACCCCCGCGGGAGGCCAACAGATACGCAGTATTTT
.	.	TRBV2	TRBJ1-1	CASTPRGRGWNTEAFF	TGTGCCAGCACCCCCAGGGGCAGGGGATGGAACACTGAAGCTTTCTTT
many	TRBD1	TRBV6-5	TRBJ2-7	CASSYIQTGAYEQYF	TGTGCCAGCAGTTACATCCAGACAGGGGCCTACGAGCAGTACTTC
.	.	TRBV20-1	TRBJ1-5	CSARGDLTNQPQHF	TGCAGTGCTAGGGGGGACTTGACCAATCAGCCCCAGCATTTT
.	.	TRBV25-1	TRBJ2-7	CASLSGGGGYEQYF	TGTGCCAGCTTGTCAGGGGGCGGGGGTTATGAGCAGTACTTC
few	TRBD1	TRBV9	TRBJ1-2	CASRGDSPYGYTF	TGTGCCAGCAGAGGGGACAGTCCCTATGGCTACACCTTC